The source of this T cell receptor beta chain is a study of blood T cell repertoires in COVID-19. V gave up 4 bases and J gave up 5 bases; unmatched junction bases: 6. The CDR3 is made up of 16 amino acids. CDR1 LNHDA and CDR2 SQIVND come from the germline V gene (reference sequence). In the original analysis: Estimation of nucleated cell counts was performed using reference gene primer amplification. TCRdb's copy holds only in-frame clones and misses some; the assay was immunoSEQ multiplex PCR. Clonal size and the V and J genes are those of that table, whereas D and trimming came from the DNA. The sample contains roughly 97,000 clones, around 86% of which appear only once. This clone was recorded once.

The chain links TRBV19 to TRBJ2-3, with TRBD2 identical over 13 bases. Material: peripheral blood. This TCR derives from a middle-aged man with acute or convalescent COVID-19. CDR3 in DNA: TGTGCCAGTAGTACCGGACTAGCGGGAGTTAGAGATACGCAGTATTTT. Its protein product is CASSTGLAGVRDTQYF. The variable domain in full, with the rest retrieved from reference TRBV19 and TRBJ2-3, is DGGITQSPKYLFRKEGQNVTLSCEQNLNHDAMYWYRQDPGQGLRLIYYSQIVNDFQKGDIAEGYSVSREKKESFPLTVTSAQKNPTAFYLCASSTGLAGVRDTQYFGPGTRLTVL.